This T cell receptor (beta chain) is drawn from a study of shared clonotypes between healthy human individuals (dated by TCRdb to 2019 to 2021). Looking at the study overall: The cohort included three men and two women between 18 and 49 years of age. The study deeply sequenced blood TCR repertoires of five healthy adults to estimate repertoire size and the extent of clonotype sharing between individuals. Each donor's leukapheresis produced roughly between roughly 0.85 and 9.5 billion PBMCs. For each donor, three plates each were used for CD4 naive and CD4 memory, two plates were used for CD8 naive, and one plate was used for CD8 memory. Different laboratories and diverse techniques were used to prepare libraries and sequence TCR repertoires, to increase sequencing depth and limit assay-specific biases. Findings and caveats that apply to the study as a whole: Naive subsets generally had larger estimated clonotype richness than memory subsets did. Based on pairwise subsampling, the degree of clonotype sharing among donors was expected to be affected by sequencing depth. The genetic and exposure-history diversity represented was limited by the small number of donors. Incomplete sequencing was indicated by rarefaction of sorted-subset datasets, despite the large sequencing depth. About 5% of naive CD4, around 4% of naive CD8, around 2.3% of memory CD4, and less than 0.45% of memory CD8 clonotypes were shared across several donors. Only blood was sampled, and tissue TCR repertoires likely differ from those in blood. Compared with non-shared clonotypes, the clonotypes found in all four sorted-subset donors had higher generation probabilities.

Using the deep immunoSEQ assay, TCR CDR3 regions were amplified from genomic DNA by multiplex PCR. Extracted genomic DNA from each cell subset was distributed evenly across all wells of several immunoSEQ 96-well plates, and each plate was treated as a replicate. For sorted subsets, approximately 200 ng of genomic DNA, equivalent to 25,000 to 35,000 T cell genomes, went into each replicate PCR. Purified libraries were measured with a Qubit 3.0 fluorometer, size-checked on a Bioanalyzer 2100, and measured again with the KAPA Library Quantification kit. Every immunoSEQ 96-well plate was sequenced on a separate single-read 150-cycle Illumina NextSeq 550 flow cell. As for the original processing: Because the immunoSEQ output held only junctional sequences and lacked quality scores, the filtering could not match the filtering applied to full-length reads. Sequences were annotated with PyIR, a Python wrapper for IgBLAST v1.9, and V/J genes and CDR3 were assigned using IMGT germline references. Any read was removed if the V/J assignment was weak (E-value above 1e-6), the CDR3 was missing, or the read contained stop codons, out-of-frame junctions, or ambiguous translated residues. A V3J clonotype was defined by an identical inferred V gene, J gene, and CDR3 amino acid sequence. Percentage overlap between repertoires was computed as shared unique clonotypes divided by the size of the smaller repertoire. Richness of each repertoire was evaluated using RTK rarefaction, the Chao1 estimator, and Recon v2.1 estimates of unobserved clonotypes. OLGA was used to compute generation probabilities for all TCRbeta clonotypes that the gDNA method yielded from a handful of donors. TCRdb carries this immuneACCESS record with in-frame sequences only. Its versions omit some clonotypes, under half of them owing to an unresolved V gene in the studies checked, with the rest unexplained. V, J and clone size are taken as reported in that table, and D and trimming were inferred from the DNA itself. This sample holds 2 million or so clones; less than 95% were observed only once. 1.1% of the sample rests with the top ten.

CD8 naive samples consisted of CD45RO-negative cells that were positively selected for CCR7, yielding a CD45RA+CCR7+ population without TemRA cells. The donors were healthy, HIV-negative adults with no recently reported acute infections or vaccinations. Only Caucasian adults living in Nashville, Tennessee, USA were represented among the donors. Blood was collected by leukapheresis, and PBMCs were isolated by Ficoll-Histopaque density gradient centrifugation and then cryopreserved in liquid nitrogen vapor phase. Analytical flow cytometry was used to check the purity and quantity of every magnetically sorted T cell population. From each sorted fraction, genomic DNA was isolated and quantified by UV absorbance on a Nanodrop 2000c. As to this clone: The specificity of this receptor is unknown. Base qualities are not at hand, and no much larger clone is one base apart.

In the germline V gene, CDR1 corresponds to SGHDN and CDR2 to FVKESK. The CDR3 numbers 13 residues from cysteine through phenylalanine. The retained sequence is limited to the CDR3, 39 bases, with the frame set at the first base. V lost 2 bases and J lost 3 bases, and the count of bases not matched to a germline gene is 1. The chain links TRBV14 with TRBJ2-7, with 7 bases matching TRBD1. The TCR was taken from a young man in good health. The specimen sequenced was naive CD8+ T cells sorted from blood. This specimen's cell subset or site label, per the study, means: CD45RA+CCR7+. The CDR3 protein: CASSQWTGYEQYF. The DNA reads TGTGCCAGCAGCCAATGGACAGGCTACGAGCAGTACTTC.